The 5 T cell receptor beta chains below were found in one sample sequenced in a study of T-cell reconstitution after alpha-beta-depleted transplantation in children. Unique molecular identifiers were used to barcode this TCRbeta library. TCRdb reprocessed the PCR reads with MiXCR, giving one entry per CDR3 protein. The top ten clones hold 3% of a sample with around 200,000 distinct CDR3 sequences, about 6.4% of them seen once. Sample: PBMCs from the stem cell graft donor, taken from the stem cell graft. Receptors originate from a human donor who donated a stem cell graft to a child with Wiskott-Aldrich syndrome.

This clonotype was recorded at least ten times. The chain couples TRBV13 to TRBJ1-2, with a tentative D call TRBD1 (5 bases). The CDR3 sequence is 15 residues long. The V gene lost 3 bases and the J gene lost 2 bases, with 13 bases spanning the gap. In germline, CDR1 is PRHDT, CDR2 FYEKMQ (reference sequence). CDR3 in amino acids: CASSFFGGANYGYTF. For the CDR3, the DNA is TGTGCCAGCAGCTTCTTCGGAGGGGCCAACTATGGCTACACCTTC.

This clonotype was observed many times. This rearrangement joins TRBV7-2 to TRBJ1-2; 7 nucleotides line up with TRBD1. Germline CDR1 SGHTA, CDR2 FQGNSA. This CDR3 spans 13 amino acids. V trimming: 8 bases; J trimming: 5 bases; junction bases outside the gene matches: 8. The CDR3 here is CASAAQGPYGYTF. CDR3 DNA sequence: TGTGCCAGCGCCGCACAGGGGCCGTATGGCTACACCTTC.

This clonotype was seen ten or more times. This chain links TRBV20-1 with TRBJ2-1, with 7 bases identical to TRBD2. This CDR3 is 18 amino acids long. J lost 3 bases, V lost 2 bases, and 16 bases had no gene match. CDR1 is DFQATT, CDR2 SNEGSKA, per germline (reference sequence). The CDR3 region is CSARSSRPAGVNYNEQFF. DNA of the CDR3: TGCAGTGCTAGATCAAGCAGGCCCGCGGGAGTGAACTACAATGAGCAGTTCTTC.

In regard to this clonotype: A much larger clone is a single base away; this may be a read error. The chain carries TRBV12-3 or TRBV12-4 and TRBJ1-5; D call uncertain. The CDR3 contains 16 residues. CDR3 nucleotides: TGTGCCAGCAGTTTCGGCTCACAGACCAACAATCCGCCCCAGCATTTT. It specifies CASSFGSQTNNPPQHF.

This clonotype was detected only a few times. The CDR3 spells CASSLTNKRAYEQYF. The CDR3 DNA reads as TGTGCCAGCAGCCTAACCAATAAGAGGGCCTACGAGCAGTACTTC. The rearrangement uses TRBV6-2 or TRBV6-3 and TRBJ2-7, with D possibly being TRBD2 (5 bases). Between the trimmed V and J ends, which lost 6 bases and 2 bases, there was a span of 17 bases. This CDR3 has 15 residues. The germline V gene encodes CDR1 MNHEY and CDR2 SVGEGT.